What follows are 23 T cell receptor beta chains derived from one specimen sequenced in a study of CD8 T cells in Susac syndrome. A quantity of about 0.45 to 1 ug RNA underwent reverse transcription using random hexamers. TCRdb itself ran the immunoSEQ multiplex PCR reads through MiXCR, one entry per CDR3 protein. The repertoire holds under 110,000 distinct CDR3 sequences, with roughly 94% as singletons. The sequenced material came from CD8+ T cells from PBMCs. All receptors derive from a human donor with Susac syndrome.

This clonotype was detected only a few times. The CDR3 spells CAIGDRGYEQYF. The CDR3 nucleotides read TGTGCCATCGGGGACAGGGGGTACGAGCAGTACTTC. The chain couples TRBV15 to TRBJ2-7; TRBD1 agrees at 11 bases. Germline V gives CDR1 LNHNV, CDR2 YYDKDF (reference sequence). CDR3 length equals 12 residues. V lost 10 bases, J lost 4 bases, and 3 bases stayed unmatched.

The chain uses TRBV20-1 and TRBJ2-3, with unresolved D. CDR1 and CDR2 (germline): DFQATT, SNEGSKA (reference sequence). Trimming stripped 4 bases from V and 6 bases from J, with 20 bases between. The CDR3 sequence is 15 residues long. The CDR3 DNA reads as TGCAGTGCTACTCTTAGTAGGTTTGCGACGGATACGCAGTATTTT. This codes for CSATLSRFATDTQYF.

The CDR3 reads CASSSHRSASGANVLTF. The CDR3 nucleotides read TGTGCCAGCAGTTCCCACCGCTCCGCCTCTGGGGCCAACGTCCTGACTTTC. The rearrangement uses TRBV6-5 and TRBJ2-6, with D hard to call. Trimming shortened V by 4 bases and J by 0 bases, and 13 bases separated the two germline ends. CDR3 length equals 17 residues. The germline V gene has CDR1 MNHEY and CDR2 SVGAGI.

The V and J genes are TRBV7-9 and TRBJ2-5; 12 bases match TRBD1. Germline values: CDR1 SEHNR, CDR2 FQNEAQ (reference sequence). This CDR3 contains 15 residues. The V and J ends lost 4 bases and 5 bases, in that order; junction bases with no gene match: 5. The CDR3 loop reads CASSWDRGLEETQYF. The CDR3 nucleotides are TGTGCCAGCAGCTGGGACAGGGGGCTGGAGGAGACCCAGTACTTC.

V gene TRBV5-4 combines with J gene TRBJ2-7; 7 bases are shared with TRBD1. The length of the CDR3 is 14 residues. Germline loops: CDR1 SGHNT, CDR2 YYREEE (reference sequence). Trimming cost V 3 bases and J 0 bases; bases outside gene matches: 3. The CDR3 sequence: CASSSGTDSYEQYF. The CDR3 DNA reads as TGTGCCAGCAGCTCCGGGACAGACTCCTACGAGCAGTACTTC. The full variable domain, rest sourced from reference TRBV5-4 and TRBJ2-7, is ETGVTQSPTHLIKTRGQQVTLRCSSQSGHNTVSWYQQALGQGPQFIFQYYREEENGRGNFPPRFSGLQFPNYSSELNVNALELDDSALYLCASSSGTDSYEQYFGPGTRLTVT.

The chain joins TRBV29-1 to TRBJ2-2; D is unresolved. Trimming took 2 bases from V and 6 from J, leaving 7 bases between them. CDR1 SQVTM and CDR2 ANQGSEA come from the germline V gene. This CDR3 is 12 amino acids long. CDR3 nucleotide sequence: TGCAGCGTTGAAAAGGGCGCCGGGGAGCTGTTTTTT. Protein product: CSVEKGAGELFF.

The chain joins TRBV12-3 or TRBV12-4 to TRBJ1-5; TRBD1 aligns across 11 bases. After removal of 5 bases from V and 9 bases from J, the junction contained 9 bases not matched to a gene. The CDR3 has 15 amino acids. This CDR3 is CASSGGGGQGGPQHF. The CDR3 DNA reads as TGTGCCAGCAGTGGGGGCGGGGGACAGGGGGGGCCCCAGCATTTT.

The chain uses TRBV20-1 and TRBJ2-7; tentatively, D is TRBD1 (6 bases). The CDR3 is 13 amino acids. CDR1 and CDR2 (germline): DFQATT, SNEGSKA (reference sequence). The V and J ends lost 7 bases and 5 bases respectively, with 18 bases between them. This CDR3 reads CSVLTGNMNEQYF. DNA of the CDR3: TGCAGTGTCCTAACAGGGAATATGAACGAGCAGTACTTC.

The gene calls are TRBV12-3 or TRBV12-4 and TRBJ2-1; possibly TRBD2 for D (7 bases). The V gene lost 3 bases and the J gene lost 5 bases, with 14 bases spanning the gap. CDR3 size: 15 residues. CDR3 bases: TGTGCCAGCAGTTTGACGGGGGGCCCCCACAATGAGCAGTTCTTC. It translates to CASSLTGGPHNEQFF.

The chain is built from TRBV9 and TRBJ1-5; the D is unclear. Deletions cut 0 bases from V and 4 bases from J, with 11 bases between. The CDR3 has 15 residues. The germline gives CDR1 SGDLS, CDR2 YYNGEE. CDR3 protein: CASSVGPAANQPQHF. CDR3 DNA sequence: TGTGCCAGCAGCGTAGGGCCGGCGGCTAATCAGCCCCAGCATTTT.

Note on this clonotype: The DNA is omitted, as the CDR3 cannot be located on it reliably, and the CDR3 follows TCRdb's listing. The rearrangement uses TRBV12-5 and TRBJ2-3; the table's D call, TRBD1, has no DNA check behind it. The CDR3 length equals 15 residues, ends included. Germline CDR1 LGHNT, CDR2 FRNRAP. The CDR3 protein is CASGFLAGGADTQYF.

The chain joins TRBV29-1 to TRBJ2-2; TRBD1 might be the D (5 bases). CDR3 length equals 15 residues. V was clipped by 2 bases and J by 0 bases, with 10 bases between them. Germline CDR1 reads SQVTM; CDR2 reads ANQGSEA. As DNA, the CDR3 is TGCAGCGTTGAACCCAGGGAAGCGAACACCGGGGAGCTGTTTTTT. As protein: CSVEPREANTGELFF.

This clonotype was counted a single time. The CDR3 loop is CSAPDLEDNEQFF. CDR3 nucleotide sequence: TGCAGTGCCCCGGACCTCGAGGACAATGAGCAGTTCTTC. The rearrangement uses TRBV20-1 and TRBJ2-1; no reliable D call. The CDR3 is 13 amino acids. CDR1 and CDR2 (germline): DFQATT, SNEGSKA (reference sequence). V gave up 6 bases and J gave up 5 bases, with 14 bases separating them.

The rearrangement uses TRBV7-9 and TRBJ2-7; a possible D gene is TRBD2 (5 bases). Germline CDR1 reads SEHNR; CDR2 reads FQNEAQ (reference sequence). V was cut by 3 bases and J by 3 bases, with 15 bases left in between. The CDR3 is made up of 15 amino acids. The CDR3, as DNA: TGTGCCAGCAGCTTTAGGTCGGGGTCGAACTACGAGCAGTACTTC. It is translated as CASSFRSGSNYEQYF.

The chain combines TRBV4-2 with TRBJ2-7, with no clear D. This CDR3 has 14 amino acids. V was pared by 1 base and J by 2 bases, with 9 bases between. Germline-derived CDR1 and CDR2 are LGHNA and YNFKEQ. CDR3 sequence reads: CASSQGSLTYEQYF. CDR3 DNA: TGTGCCAGCAGCCAAGGGTCACTCACCTACGAGCAGTACTTC.

The genes are TRBV3-1 and TRBJ2-5; maybe TRBD1 (6 bases). The CDR3 runs 13 residues. Germline lookup yields CDR1 LGHDT and CDR2 YNNKEL (reference sequence). V lost 8 bases to trimming and J lost 0 bases, with 10 bases between them. The CDR3 sequence: CASAPGDQETQYF. Here the CDR3 DNA reads TGTGCCAGCGCCCCAGGGGACCAAGAGACCCAGTACTTC.

The V and J genes are TRBV7-8 and TRBJ2-1; D call uncertain. This CDR3 comprises 14 residues. Per germline, CDR1 SGHVS and CDR2 FQNEAQ. Trimming shortened V by 5 bases and J by 3 bases, and 11 bases separated the two germline ends. In nucleotides, the CDR3 is TGTGCCAGCAGCCTGGCACGGTTCTACAATGAGCAGTTCTTC. This codes for CASSLARFYNEQFF. Drawing the rest from reference TRBV7-8 and TRBJ2-1, the complete variable domain is GAGVSQSPRYKVAKRGQDVALRCDPISGHVSLFWYQQALGQGPEFLTYFQNEAQLDKSGLPSDRFFAERPEGSVSTLKIQRTQQEDSAVYLCASSLARFYNEQFFGPGTRLTVL.

The gene calls are TRBV7-2 and TRBJ2-1; TRBD1 aligns across 10 bases. The trim removed 5 bases at V and 0 bases at J, leaving 4 bases unmatched. Germline assignment: CDR1 SGHTA and CDR2 FQGNSA. The CDR3 totals 16 residues. CDR3 residues: CASSRDRGNSYNEQFF. CDR3 bases: TGTGCCAGCAGCCGGGACAGGGGAAACTCCTACAATGAGCAGTTCTTC.

The genes are TRBV20-1 and TRBJ2-1, with D possibly matching TRBD2 (7 bases). Germline V gene sequence: CDR1 DFQATT, CDR2 SNEGSKA (reference sequence). The V end was cut by 3 bases, the J end by 6 bases, with 12 bases between. This CDR3 has 13 residues. CDR3 sequence reads: CSASGGHINEQFF. Here the CDR3 DNA reads TGCAGTGCTAGCGGGGGGCACATCAATGAGCAGTTCTTC.

The rearrangement links TRBV7-8 to TRBJ2-3; D is uncertain. Germline CDR1 and CDR2: SGHVS and FQNEAQ. The CDR3 contains 15 residues. V was pared by 4 bases and J by 0 bases, with 11 bases between. CDR3 coding DNA: TGTGCCAGCAGCTCTATCCAGTCTAGCACAGATACGCAGTATTTT. It translates to CASSSIQSSTDTQYF. The full variable domain, rest sourced from reference TRBV7-8 and TRBJ2-3, is GAGVSQSPRYKVAKRGQDVALRCDPISGHVSLFWYQQALGQGPEFLTYFQNEAQLDKSGLPSDRFFAERPEGSVSTLKIQRTQQEDSAVYLCASSSIQSSTDTQYFGPGTRLTVL.

The CDR3 sequence is CSARLAGGRETQYF. CDR3 nucleotide sequence: TGCAGTGCTCGCCTAGCGGGGGGGCGAGAGACCCAGTACTTC. The chain combines TRBV20-1 with TRBJ2-5; 12 bases are shared with TRBD2. This CDR3 contains 14 residues. Germline V gene sequence: CDR1 DFQATT, CDR2 SNEGSKA (reference sequence). V lost 5 bases and J lost 4; bases outside the gene matches: 5.

The chain carries TRBV13 and TRBJ2-3; D may be TRBD2 (6 bases). V lost 4 bases and J lost 4, with 18 bases in between. The CDR3 totals 16 residues. Looked up from germline, CDR1 is PRHDT and CDR2 is FYEKMQ (reference sequence). CDR3 region: CASSSTLGTPPDTQYF. The DNA of the CDR3 is TGTGCCAGCAGCTCCACCCTAGGGACTCCACCAGATACGCAGTATTTT. The variable domain in full, completed from reference TRBV13 and TRBJ2-3, reads AAGVIQSPRHLIKEKRETATLKCYPIPRHDTVYWYQQGPGQDPQFLISFYEKMQSDKGSIPDRFSAQQFSDYHSELNMSSLELGDSALYFCASSSTLGTPPDTQYFGPGTRLTVL.

In this sample, this clonotype turned up once. J is TRBJ1-6 and V is TRBV21-1; the table's D gene call, TRBD1, was not cross checked with the DNA. TRBV21-1 is noted as a pseudogene. The CDR3 spans 14 residues. The CDR3 protein is CARKDRGGNSPLHF. The CDR3 bases are TGTGCCAGGAAAGACAGGGGTGGTAATTCACCCCTCCACTTT.